The 15 T cell receptor beta chains in this list originate from one sample, sequenced in a study of T cell responses to AZD1222 COVID-19 vaccine. The repertoire was sequenced with immunoSEQ multiplex PCR; TCRdb's copy has only in-frame clones and lacks some. Altogether tens of thousands of clones are present, 90% being singletons, with the ten largest covering roughly 5%. The sample here was peripheral blood, taken on day 0 of AZD1222 vaccination. These receptors were obtained from an adult in good health.

V usage is TRBV5-6 and J usage is TRBJ2-7; no clear D. Looked up from germline, CDR1 is SGHDT and CDR2 is YYEEEE. The CDR3 is 11 residues long. V was cut by 6 bases and J by 3 bases, with 7 bases left in between. For the CDR3, the DNA is TGTGCCAGCAATTCCAACTACGAGCAGTACTTC. Translated, it gives CASNSNYEQYF.

The chain employs TRBV6-6 and TRBJ1-6, with 9 bases that match TRBD1. Trimming at V came to 6 bases and at J to 7 bases, leaving 7 bases not matched to a gene. In germline, CDR1 is MNHNY, CDR2 SVGAGI (reference sequence). The CDR3 covers 15 residues. DNA for the CDR3: TGTGCCAGCAGATCGAAACAGGGGGCAAATTCACCCCTCCACTTT. This sequence encodes CASRSKQGANSPLHF.

The gene calls are TRBV3-1 (or the pseudogene TRBV3-2) and TRBJ2-3; 7 bases match TRBD2. The V segment lost 4 bases and the J segment 2 bases; nucleotides outside the gene matches: 3. CDR3 length: 14 amino acids. The germline gives CDR1 LGHDT, CDR2 YNNKEL (reference sequence). Here the CDR3 reads CASSPGTTTDTQYF. The CDR3 region has the DNA TGTGCCAGCAGCCCCGGGACTACCACAGATACGCAGTATTTT.

This chain uses TRBV27 with TRBJ2-2; 7 nucleotides match TRBD1. Losses at the gene ends were 6 bases for V and 4 bases for J; bases not matched to a gene: 8. CDR3 length equals 15 residues. Germline V gene lookup returns CDR1 MNHEY and CDR2 SMNVEV (reference sequence). The DNA of the CDR3 is TGTGCCAGCAGCTTAGGGGGCGCCGGCACCGGGGAGCTGTTTTTT. Translating gives CASSLGGAGTGELFF.

CDR3 residues: CASSQDQGGGAAGELFF. The CDR3 DNA reads TGTGCCAGCAGCCAAGATCAAGGCGGGGGGGCTGCCGGGGAGCTGTTTTTT. J is TRBJ2-2 and V is TRBV3-1 (or the pseudogene TRBV3-2); 9 nucleotides match TRBD2. The CDR3 runs to 17 residues. The junction had 8 bases not matched to a gene; V was cut back by 0 bases and J by 6 bases. The germline V gene encodes CDR1 LGHDT and CDR2 YNNKEL (reference sequence).

This chain links TRBV11-2 with TRBJ2-2, with a weak D call TRBD2 (5 bases). V dropped 0 bases and J dropped 1 base, with 9 bases sitting between them. The length of the CDR3 is 16 residues. Germline assignment: CDR1 SGHAT and CDR2 FQNNGV. CDR3 sequence (DNA): TGTGCCAGCAGCTTAGATTCGGGGAAGAACACCGGGGAGCTGTTTTTT. Translating it yields CASSLDSGKNTGELFF.

This clone was counted once. As DNA, the CDR3 is TGTGCCAGCAGCTTGGACAGGGGCGAGCAGTACTTC. The encoded protein is CASSLDRGEQYF. This chain joins TRBV11-2 and TRBJ2-7; 9 positions match TRBD1. The CDR3 length is 12 residues. With 3 bases clipped from V and 6 bases from J, the junction kept 0 bases outside the gene matches. Germline V gene sequence: CDR1 SGHAT, CDR2 FQNNGV. The full variable domain, in which reference TRBV11-2 and TRBJ2-7 provide the parts outside the CDR3, is EAGVAQSPRYKIIEKRQSVAFWCNPISGHATLYWYQQILGQGPKLLIQFQNNGVVDDSQLPKDRFSAERLKGVDSTLKIQPAKLEDSAVYLCASSLDRGEQYFGPGTRLTVT.

The chain recombines TRBV7-3 with TRBJ2-3, with D hard to call. Germline V gene sequence: CDR1 SGHTA, CDR2 FQGTGA. The CDR3 extends over 15 amino acids. Trimming pared 1 base from V and 4 bases from J, leaving 12 bases between. This CDR3 is CASSLIGGLADTQYF. DNA of the CDR3: TGTGCCAGCAGCTTAATTGGTGGGCTGGCAGATACGCAGTATTTT. Together with reference TRBV7-3 and TRBJ2-3, the CDR3 gives the full variable domain: GAGVSQTPSNKVTEKGKYVELRCDPISGHTALYWYRQSLGQGPEFLIYFQGTGAADDSGLPNDRFFAVRPEGSVSTLKIQRTERGDSAVYLCASSLIGGLADTQYFGPGTRLTVL.

In DNA form, the CDR3 reads TGTGCCAGCAGTTTACGCAGGGAGGGTAATGAAAAACTGTTTTTT. Translated: CASSLRREGNEKLFF. The J gene is TRBJ1-4, the V gene TRBV27, with D perhaps TRBD1 (5 bases). Germline V CDR1 and CDR2: MNHEY, SMNVEV (reference sequence). V lost 2 bases, J lost 4 bases, and 11 bases lay in between. The CDR3 is 15 residues long.

The genes are TRBV27 and TRBJ2-4; D possibly corresponds to TRBD1 (6 bases). The V end was cut by 7 bases, the J end by 6 bases, with 13 bases between. This CDR3 contains 13 residues. From germline, CDR1 is MNHEY and CDR2 SMNVEV (reference sequence). CDR3: CASKATGRNIQYF. Here the CDR3 DNA reads TGTGCCAGCAAGGCGACAGGTAGAAACATTCAGTACTTC.

The chain recombines TRBV9 with TRBJ1-4, with 11 bases lining up with TRBD1. The CDR3 is made up of 16 amino acids. Losses at the gene ends were 3 bases for V and 3 bases for J; bases not matched to a gene: 4. Germline-derived CDR1 and CDR2 are SGDLS and YYNGEE. For the CDR3, the DNA is TGTGCCAGCAGCGGGACAGGGGGCCGGTCTAATGAAAAACTGTTTTTT. The encoded protein is CASSGTGGRSNEKLFF.

The chain uses TRBV6-5 and TRBJ2-5; 9 nucleotides line up with TRBD2. Germline V gene data show CDR1 as MNHEY and CDR2 as SVGAGI. Trimming cost V 7 bases and J 7 bases; bases outside gene matches: 10. The CDR3 extends over 14 amino acids. The CDR3 reads CASTPGTSSGTQYF. The DNA for the CDR3 is TGTGCCAGCACCCCCGGGACTAGCAGTGGGACCCAGTACTTC.

V is TRBV7-8 and J is TRBJ1-2; D may be TRBD1 (6 bases). CDR1 and CDR2 from the germline V gene are SGHVS and FQNEAQ. This CDR3 has 15 residues. V lost 5 bases, J lost 0 bases, and 13 bases lay in between. In DNA form, the CDR3 reads TGTGCCAGCAGCCCCGACAGGCAAGCTAACTATGGCTACACCTTC. This translates into CASSPDRQANYGYTF.

V gene TRBV7-2 combines with J gene TRBJ2-7, with 7 positions matching TRBD1. The CDR3 consists of 13 residues. V shed 3 bases and J 6 bases; nucleotides not matched to a gene: 5. The germline CDR1 and CDR2 sequences are SGHTA and FQGNSA. CDR3 DNA sequence: TGTGCCAGCAGCTTGGACAGGATGAGCGAGCAGTACTTC. It translates to CASSLDRMSEQYF. Complete variable domain (other parts from reference TRBV7-2 and TRBJ2-7): GAGVSQSPSNKVTEKGKDVELRCDPISGHTALYWYRQSLGQGLEFLIYFQGNSAPDKSGLPSDRFSAERTGGSVSTLTIQRTQQEDSAVYLCASSLDRMSEQYFGPGTRLTVT.

CDR3 DNA: TGCGCCAGCAGCCAAGGGGCAAAGGGGTCGCTGGGAGCTTTCTTT. Translation gives CASSQGAKGSLGAFF. V gene TRBV4-3 combines with J gene TRBJ1-1; the D gene is possibly TRBD1 (5 bases). Germline loops: CDR1 LGHNA, CDR2 YSLEER. The CDR3 length is 15 residues. V was clipped by 1 base and J by 10 bases, with 19 bases between them.